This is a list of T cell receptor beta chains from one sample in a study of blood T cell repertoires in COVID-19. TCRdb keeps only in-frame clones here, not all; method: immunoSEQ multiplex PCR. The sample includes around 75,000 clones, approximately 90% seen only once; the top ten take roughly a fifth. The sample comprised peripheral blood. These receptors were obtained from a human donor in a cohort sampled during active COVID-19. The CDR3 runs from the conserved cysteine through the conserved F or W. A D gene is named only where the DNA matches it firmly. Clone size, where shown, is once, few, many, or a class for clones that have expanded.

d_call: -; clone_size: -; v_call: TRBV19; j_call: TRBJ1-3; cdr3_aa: CASSPTGSGNTIYF; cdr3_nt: TGTGCCAGTAGTCCGACAGGCTCTGGAAACACCATATATTTT
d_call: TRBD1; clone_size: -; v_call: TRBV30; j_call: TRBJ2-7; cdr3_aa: CAWSFKWDRTYEQYF; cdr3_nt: TGTGCCTGGAGTTTCAAGTGGGACAGAACCTACGAGCAGTACTTC
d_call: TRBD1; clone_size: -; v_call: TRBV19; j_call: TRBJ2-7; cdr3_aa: CASSRDRYYEQYF; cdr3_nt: TGTGCCAGTAGTAGGGACAGGTACTACGAGCAGTACTTC
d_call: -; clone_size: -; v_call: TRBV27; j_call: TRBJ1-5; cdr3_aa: CASSLLYMRSNQPQHF; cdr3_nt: TGTGCCAGCAGTTTATTATACATGAGGAGCAATCAGCCCCAGCATTTT
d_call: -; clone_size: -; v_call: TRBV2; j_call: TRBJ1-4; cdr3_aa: CASRTQGGANEKLFF; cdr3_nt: TGTGCCAGCAGGACTCAGGGTGGAGCTAATGAAAAACTGTTTTTT
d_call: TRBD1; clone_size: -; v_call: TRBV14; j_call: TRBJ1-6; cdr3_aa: CASSQDGRGDSPLHF; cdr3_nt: TGTGCCAGCAGCCAAGACGGCAGGGGGGACTCACCCCTCCACTTT
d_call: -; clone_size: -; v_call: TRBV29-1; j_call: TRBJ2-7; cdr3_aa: CSVGRDSYEQYF; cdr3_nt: TGCAGCGTTGGACGGGACTCCTACGAGCAGTACTTC
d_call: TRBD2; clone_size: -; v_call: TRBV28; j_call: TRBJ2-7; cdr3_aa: CASSPNLEREPEQYF; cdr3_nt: TGTGCCAGCAGTCCCAATCTAGAGCGGGAGCCCGAGCAGTACTTC
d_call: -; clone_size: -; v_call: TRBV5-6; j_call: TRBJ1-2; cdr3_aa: CASSPGTSSYGYTF; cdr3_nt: TGTGCCAGCAGTCCCGGGACATCTAGCTATGGCTACACCTTC
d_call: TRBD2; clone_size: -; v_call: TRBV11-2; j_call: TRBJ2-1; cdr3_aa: CASSLGSREGQFF; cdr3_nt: TGTGCCAGCAGCTTAGGGTCGCGGGAGGGTCAGTTCTTC
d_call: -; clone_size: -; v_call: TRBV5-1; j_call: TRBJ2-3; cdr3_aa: CASSSAGSSTDTQYF; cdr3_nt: TGCGCCAGCAGCTCGGCGGGATCTAGCACAGATACGCAGTATTTT
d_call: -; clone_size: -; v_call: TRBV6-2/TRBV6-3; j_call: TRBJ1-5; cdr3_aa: CASSYATGGARGQPQHF; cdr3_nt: TGTGCCAGCAGTTACGCGACGGGGGGGGCACGCGGTCAGCCCCAGCATTTT
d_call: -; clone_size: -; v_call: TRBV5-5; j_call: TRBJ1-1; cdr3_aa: CASSFRGNTEAFF; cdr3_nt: TGTGCCAGCAGCTTCCGGGGGAACACTGAAGCTTTCTTT
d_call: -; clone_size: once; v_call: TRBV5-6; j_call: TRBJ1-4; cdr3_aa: CASSFLGVREKLFF; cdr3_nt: TGTGCCAGCAGCTTTTTAGGGGTACGGGAAAAACTGTTTTTT
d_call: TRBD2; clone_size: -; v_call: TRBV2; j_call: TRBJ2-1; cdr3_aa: CASSVDSGSYNEQFF; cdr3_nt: TGTGCCAGCAGTGTTGACAGCGGGAGTTACAATGAGCAGTTCTTC
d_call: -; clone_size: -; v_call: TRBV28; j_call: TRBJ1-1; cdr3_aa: CASSAGSEAFF; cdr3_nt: TGTGCCAGCAGTGCAGGGTCTGAAGCTTTCTTT
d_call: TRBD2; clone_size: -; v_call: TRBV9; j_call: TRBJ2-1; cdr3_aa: CASSPLAGYNEQFF; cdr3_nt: TGTGCCAGCAGTCCCCTAGCGGGGTACAATGAGCAGTTCTTC
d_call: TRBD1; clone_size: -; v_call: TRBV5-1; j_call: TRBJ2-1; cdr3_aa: CASSLEGQGYGEQFF; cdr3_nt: TGCGCCAGCAGCTTGGAAGGACAGGGGTATGGTGAGCAGTTCTTC
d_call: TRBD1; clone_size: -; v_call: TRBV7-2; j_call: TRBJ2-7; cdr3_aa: CASSNRQGYEQYF; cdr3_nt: TGTGCCAGCAGCAACCGACAGGGTTACGAGCAGTACTTC
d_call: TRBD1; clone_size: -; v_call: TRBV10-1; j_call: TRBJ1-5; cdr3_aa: CASSRGQGANQPQHF; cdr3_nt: TGCGCCAGCAGCCGGGGACAGGGGGCTAACCAGCCCCAGCATTTT
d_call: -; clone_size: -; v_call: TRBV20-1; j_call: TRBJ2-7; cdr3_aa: CSALIYEQYF; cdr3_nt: TGCAGTGCCCTTATCTACGAGCAGTACTTC
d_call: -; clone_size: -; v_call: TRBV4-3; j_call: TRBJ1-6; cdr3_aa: CASSQDGGIGSPLHF; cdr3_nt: TGCGCCAGCAGCCAAGATGGGGGGATCGGTTCACCCCTCCACTTT
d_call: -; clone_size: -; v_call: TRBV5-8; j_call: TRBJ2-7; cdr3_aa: CASSLGFNEQYF; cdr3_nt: TGTGCCAGCAGCTTGGGTTTCAACGAGCAGTACTTC
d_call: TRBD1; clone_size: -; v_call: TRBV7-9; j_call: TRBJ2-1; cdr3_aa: CASSGTDRNEQFF; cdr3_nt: TGTGCCAGCAGCGGGACAGATAGGAATGAGCAGTTCTTC
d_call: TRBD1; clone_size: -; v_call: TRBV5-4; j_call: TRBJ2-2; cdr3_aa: CASSWGQGGTGELFF; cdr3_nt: TGTGCCAGCAGCTGGGGACAGGGAGGGACCGGGGAGCTGTTTTTT
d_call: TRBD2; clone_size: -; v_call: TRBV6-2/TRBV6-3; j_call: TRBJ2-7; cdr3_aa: CASSYLGGRNEQYF; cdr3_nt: TGTGCCAGCAGTTACTTGGGCGGGAGAAACGAGCAGTACTTC
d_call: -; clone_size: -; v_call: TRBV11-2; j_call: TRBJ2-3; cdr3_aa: CASSRGSIGTDTQYF; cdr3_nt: TGTGCCAGCAGCCGAGGGTCTATCGGCACAGATACGCAGTATTTT
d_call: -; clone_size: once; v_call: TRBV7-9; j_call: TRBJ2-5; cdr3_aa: CASRPLMGAGETQYF; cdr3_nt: TGTGCCAGCAGACCCCTGATGGGGGCAGGAGAGACCCAGTACTTC
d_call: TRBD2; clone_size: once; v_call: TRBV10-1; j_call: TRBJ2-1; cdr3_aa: CASSPGTRYNEQFF; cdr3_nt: TGCGCCAGCAGCCCCGGGACTAGATACAATGAGCAGTTCTTC
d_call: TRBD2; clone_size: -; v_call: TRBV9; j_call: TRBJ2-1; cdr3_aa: CASTYAGGSYNEQFF; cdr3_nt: TGTGCCAGCACCTATGCGGGGGGCTCCTACAATGAGCAGTTCTTC
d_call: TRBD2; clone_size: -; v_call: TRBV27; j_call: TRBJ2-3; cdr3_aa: CASHPDLAVSTDTQYF; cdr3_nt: TGTGCCAGCCATCCAGACCTAGCGGTTAGCACAGATACGCAGTATTTT
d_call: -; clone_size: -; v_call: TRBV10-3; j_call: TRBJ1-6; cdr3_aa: CAISELGRRSPLHF; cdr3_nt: TGTGCCATCAGTGAGTTAGGGAGGCGGTCACCCCTCCACTTT
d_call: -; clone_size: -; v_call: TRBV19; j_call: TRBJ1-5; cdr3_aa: CASSRGASQPQHF; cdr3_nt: TGTGCCAGTAGTCGGGGGGCTAGTCAGCCCCAGCATTTT
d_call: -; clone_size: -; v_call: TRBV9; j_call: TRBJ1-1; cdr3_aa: CASRKTSGGAFTEAFF; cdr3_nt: TGTGCCAGCAGAAAGACTTCGGGGGGCGCTTTCACTGAAGCTTTCTTT
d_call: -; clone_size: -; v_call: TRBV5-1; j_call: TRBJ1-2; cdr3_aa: CASSLEVRQGKEGYTF; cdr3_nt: TGCGCCAGCAGCTTGGAAGTTAGGCAGGGAAAGGAAGGCTACACCTTC
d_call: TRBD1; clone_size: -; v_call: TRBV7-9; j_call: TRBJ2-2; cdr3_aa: CASSSTGYINTGELFF; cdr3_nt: TGTGCCAGCAGCTCGACAGGGTACATTAACACCGGGGAGCTGTTTTTT
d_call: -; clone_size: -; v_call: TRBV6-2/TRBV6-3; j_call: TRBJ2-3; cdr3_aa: CASSYSGLDTQYF; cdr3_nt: TGTGCCAGCAGTTACTCCGGACTGGATACGCAGTATTTT
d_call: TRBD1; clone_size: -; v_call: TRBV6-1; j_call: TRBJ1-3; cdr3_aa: CASSETGAGNTIYF; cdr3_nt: TGTGCCAGCAGTGAAACAGGGGCTGGAAACACCATATATTTT
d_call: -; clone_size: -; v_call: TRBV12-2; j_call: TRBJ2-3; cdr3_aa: CASRLYTDTQYF; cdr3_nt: TGTGCAAGTCGCTTATACACAGATACGCAGTATTTT
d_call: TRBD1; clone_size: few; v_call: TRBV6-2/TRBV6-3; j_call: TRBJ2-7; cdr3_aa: CASSFNRGHSYEQYF; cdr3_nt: TGTGCCAGCAGTTTTAACAGGGGGCACTCCTACGAGCAGTACTTC
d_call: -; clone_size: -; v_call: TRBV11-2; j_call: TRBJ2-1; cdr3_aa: CASSLDAGYNEQFF; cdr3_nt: TGTGCCAGCAGCTTAGACGCCGGCTACAATGAGCAGTTCTTC
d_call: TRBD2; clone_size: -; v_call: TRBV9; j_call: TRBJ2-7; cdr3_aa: CASSPGLAATNEQYF; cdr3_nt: TGTGCCAGCAGCCCGGGACTAGCGGCAACCAACGAGCAGTACTTC